This T cell receptor beta chain was identified during a study of control samples from healthy donors and cancer patients. This table comes from immunoSEQ multiplex PCR, and its TCRdb copy is limited to in-frame clones, with some not included. Of about 140,000 clones in the sample, just under 95% are singletons; the top ten hold about 11%. The sequenced material came from blood. The receptor was isolated from a young man in good health.

The CDR3 region has the DNA TGTGCCAGCAGCCTACACAGGGGGCTTTCTTACGAGCAGTACTTC. The encoded protein is CASSLHRGLSYEQYF. The chain joins TRBV7-9 to TRBJ2-7; 9 bases are shared with TRBD1. J lost 4 bases, V lost 5 bases, and 9 bases had no gene match. This CDR3 comprises 15 residues. Per the germline V gene, CDR1 is SEHNR and CDR2 is FQNEAQ (reference sequence).